Below are 28 T cell receptor beta chains sequenced from a single sample in a study of T cell changes during pregnancy in multiple sclerosis. This table comes from immunoSEQ multiplex PCR, and its TCRdb copy is limited to in-frame clones, with some not included. The table shows roughly 89,000 clones, with just under 95% occurring only once. The input for sequencing was peripheral blood, taken in the first trimester of pregnancy. Receptors were obtained from a female donor with multiple sclerosis, enrolled in a pregnancy study.

This sequence joins TRBV5-6 and TRBJ2-3; D gene ambiguous. The CDR3 consists of 14 residues. V was cut by 1 base and J by 5 bases, with 11 bases left in between. CDR1 SGHDT and CDR2 YYEEEE come from the germline V gene. The CDR3 coding sequence is TGTGCCAGCAGCTTGTCGACTCGGGTAGATACGCAGTATTTT. Its protein product is CASSLSTRVDTQYF. The full variable domain, with the rest looked up from reference TRBV5-6 and TRBJ2-3, is DAGVTQSPTHLIKTRGQQVTLRCSPKSGHDTVSWYQQALGQGPQFIFQYYEEEERQRGNFPDRFSGHQFPNYSSELNVNALLLGDSALYLCASSLSTRVDTQYFGPGTRLTVL.

The genes are TRBV9 and TRBJ2-2; 8 bases agree with TRBD2. With V trimmed by 0 bases and J by 0 bases, 4 bases remained unmatched. Germline V lookup: CDR1 SGDLS, CDR2 YYNGEE. The CDR3 sequence is 17 residues long. CDR3 protein: CASSVAGGGSNTGELFF. In nucleotides, the CDR3 is TGTGCCAGCAGCGTAGCGGGCGGGGGGTCGAACACCGGGGAGCTGTTTTTT. The whole variable domain, remainder taken from reference TRBV9 and TRBJ2-2, is DSGVTQTPKHLITATGQRVTLRCSPRSGDLSVYWYQQSLDQGLQFLIQYYNGEERAKGNILERFSAQQFPDLHSELNLSSLELGDSALYFCASSVAGGGSNTGELFFGEGSRLTVL.

The V call is TRBV4-2, the J call TRBJ2-5; 8 bases agree with TRBD2. The CDR3 loop spans 16 amino acids. V lost 1 base and J lost 0; bases outside the gene matches: 4. In germline, CDR1 is LGHNA, CDR2 YNFKEQ. The CDR3, as DNA: TGTGCCAGCAGCCAAGGGGCTAGCGGGTACCAAGAGACCCAGTACTTC. Amino acids: CASSQGASGYQETQYF.

The chain links TRBV27 to TRBJ2-7; TRBD1 might be the D (5 bases). Trimming pared 4 bases from V and 4 bases from J, leaving 14 bases between. Germline V gives CDR1 MNHEY, CDR2 SMNVEV (reference sequence). The CDR3 loop spans 14 amino acids. The CDR3 sequence: CASSSRLRQYEQYF. The CDR3 nucleotides are TGTGCCAGCAGTTCCCGCCTTAGACAGTACGAGCAGTACTTC.

The chain has TRBV7-9 and TRBJ1-2, with 7 nucleotides matching TRBD1. V dropped 4 bases and J dropped 4; count of bases not matched to a gene: 9. The CDR3 has 15 amino acids. Germline CDR1 SEHNR, CDR2 FQNEAQ (reference sequence). This CDR3 is CASSSTGTASYGYTF. The CDR3 DNA is TGTGCCAGCAGCTCAACCGGGACAGCGAGCTATGGCTACACCTTC.

The chain uses TRBV5-1 and TRBJ1-4; a possible D gene is TRBD1 (5 bases). The ends were cut back, 0 bases at V and 8 bases at J, with 14 bases in the middle. The CDR3 sequence is 15 residues long. Germline-derived CDR1 and CDR2 are SGHRS and YFSETQ. The chain's CDR3 is CASSLGQILGEKLFF. CDR3 bases: TGCGCCAGCAGCTTGGGACAGATACTCGGGGAAAAACTGTTTTTT.

The chain employs TRBV13 and TRBJ1-1, with unresolved D. Germline CDR1 reads PRHDT; CDR2 reads FYEKMQ (reference sequence). With 5 bases removed from V and 1 base from J, the gap between germline ends came to 2 bases. This CDR3 contains 11 residues. In nucleotides, the CDR3 is TGTGCCAGCAGCCAGAACACTGAAGCTTTCTTT. Translating gives CASSQNTEAFF.

This clone was counted a single time. The chain employs TRBV4-1 and TRBJ1-2; 9 nucleotides line up with TRBD1. Germline assignment: CDR1 MGHRA and CDR2 YSYEKL. The CDR3 extends over 16 amino acids. With 0 bases clipped from V and 1 base from J, the junction kept 3 bases outside the gene matches. CDR3 sequence: CASSQDLGQGNYGYTF. The DNA of the CDR3 is TGCGCCAGCAGCCAAGATTTGGGACAGGGTAACTATGGCTACACCTTC.

The chain links TRBV7-9 to TRBJ1-4; TRBD1 agrees at 10 bases. In germline, CDR1 is SEHNR, CDR2 FQNEAQ (reference sequence). The CDR3 is made up of 14 amino acids. V was clipped by 5 bases and J by 6 bases; unmatched bases: 3. CDR3 loop: CASSLGQGDEKLFF. The CDR3 region has the DNA TGTGCCAGCAGCCTAGGACAGGGGGATGAAAAACTGTTTTTT.

This chain uses TRBV6-1 with TRBJ2-3; weak D call: TRBD2 (6 bases). CDR1 and CDR2 from the germline V gene are MNHNS and SASEGT. The CDR3 is 15 residues long. V was clipped by 3 bases and J by 2 bases, with 12 bases between them. In nucleotides, the CDR3 is TGTGCCAGCAGTGACCGGGACTTCCCCACAGATACGCAGTATTTT. Residues: CASSDRDFPTDTQYF.

The chain links TRBV7-9 to TRBJ1-1; D uncertain. This CDR3 region has 12 residues. Germline lookup yields CDR1 SEHNR and CDR2 FQNEAQ (reference sequence). Trimming removed 10 bases at V and 4 bases at J, with 13 bases between. This chain's CDR3 is CATLAPGTEAFF. CDR3 bases: TGTGCCACCTTAGCCCCCGGCACTGAAGCTTTCTTT.

This chain connects TRBV15 to TRBJ1-5; TRBD1 matches at 7 bases. The V segment lost 3 bases and the J segment 4 bases; nucleotides outside the gene matches: 6. Germline assignment: CDR1 LNHNV and CDR2 YYDKDF (reference sequence). This CDR3 is 15 amino acids long. CDR3 sequence (DNA): TGTGCCACCAGCAGGGTGGGACAGCGGAATCAGCCCCAGCATTTT. Residues: CATSRVGQRNQPQHF. The complete variable domain, with remaining parts taken from reference TRBV15 and TRBJ1-5, reads DAMVIQNPRYQVTQFGKPVTLSCSQTLNHNVMYWYQQKSSQAPKLLFHYYDKDFNNEADTPDNFQSRRPNTSFCFLDIRSPGLGDTAMYLCATSRVGQRNQPQHFGDGTRLSIL.

The chain recombines TRBV11-3 with TRBJ2-1, with D perhaps TRBD1 (5 bases). V lost 5 bases, J lost 6 bases, and 11 bases lay in between. CDR1 SGHNT and CDR2 YENEEA come from the germline V gene. The CDR3 contains 13 residues. This CDR3 reads CASSLGQGNEQFF. CDR3 DNA: TGTGCCAGCAGCCTCGGGCAGGGCAATGAGCAGTTCTTC.

The chain has TRBV6-5 and TRBJ2-3; D may be TRBD2 (7 bases). Trimming removed 0 bases at V and 3 bases at J, with 13 bases between. The CDR3 contains 16 residues. Germline V gene data show CDR1 as MNHEY and CDR2 as SVGAGI. Here the CDR3 DNA reads TGTGCCAGCAGTTACTCGTTGCGGGGGCCAACAGATACGCAGTATTTT. Protein sequence: CASSYSLRGPTDTQYF.

The V gene is TRBV29-1, the J gene TRBJ1-5; possibly TRBD1 for D (6 bases). CDR1 is SQVTM and CDR2 is ANQGSEA in the germline V gene. Trimming removed 2 bases from V and 3 bases from J, with 11 bases in between. The CDR3 is 14 amino acids. Written as DNA, the CDR3 is TGCAGCGTTGAACAGGGGAATCACAATCAGCCCCAGCATTTT. It specifies CSVEQGNHNQPQHF.

The rearrangement links TRBV6-6 to TRBJ1-1, with TRBD1 as a possible D gene (5 bases). The CDR3 is made up of 14 amino acids. Per germline, CDR1 MNHNY and CDR2 SVGAGI (reference sequence). V dropped 0 bases and J dropped 3 bases, with 8 bases sitting between them. Written as DNA, the CDR3 is TGTGCCAGCAGTTACTCGTCACAGGACACTGAAGCTTTCTTT. It translates to CASSYSSQDTEAFF.

The chain recombines TRBV5-1 with TRBJ2-7; 7 bases line up with TRBD1. This CDR3 comprises 14 residues. Germline V gene data show CDR1 as SGHRS and CDR2 as YFSETQ. V lost 4 bases to trimming and J lost 3 bases; unmatched junction nucleotides: 7. CDR3 nucleotide sequence: TGCGCCAGCAGCCTGGGACAGCTGGACTACGAGCAGTACTTC. Encoded protein: CASSLGQLDYEQYF.

CDR3 sequence: CASSVGESVAAFF. DNA of the CDR3: TGTGCCAGCAGCGTTGGGGAGTCAGTAGCAGCTTTCTTT. This chain uses TRBV9 with TRBJ1-1; unclear D gene. Germline V gene data show CDR1 as SGDLS and CDR2 as YYNGEE. The CDR3 covers 13 residues. V lost 2 bases to trimming and J lost 10 bases, with 15 bases between them.

The rearrangement links TRBV7-3 to TRBJ2-2; TRBD2 agrees at 10 bases. V trimming: 6 bases; J trimming: 2 bases; junction bases outside the gene matches: 6. CDR1 and CDR2 from the germline V gene are SGHTA and FQGTGA. CDR3 size: 16 residues. CDR3 coding DNA: TGTGCCAGCAGATCTAGCGGGGGCTTTAACACCGGGGAGCTGTTTTTT. This sequence encodes CASRSSGGFNTGELFF.

The J gene is TRBJ2-4, the V gene TRBV6-1; D is possibly TRBD2 (6 bases). The CDR3 has 14 residues. Looked up from germline, CDR1 is MNHNS and CDR2 is SASEGT. The ends were cut back, 6 bases at V and 8 bases at J, with 17 bases in the middle. In nucleotides, the CDR3 is TGTGCCAGCAGCGCCGCGGCGGGAACAGACATTCAGTACTTC. Its translation is CASSAAAGTDIQYF.

This chain's CDR3 is CASSRTGIGNEQFF. CDR3 nucleotides: TGTGCCAGCAGTCGGACAGGGATCGGCAATGAGCAGTTCTTC. The chain has TRBV27 and TRBJ2-1; the match to TRBD1 covers 8 bases. The CDR3 loop spans 14 amino acids. The junction had 6 bases not matched to a gene; V was cut back by 5 bases and J by 6 bases. Germline lookup yields CDR1 MNHEY and CDR2 SMNVEV (reference sequence).

The V and J genes are TRBV12-5 and TRBJ1-3; D unresolved. V shed 4 bases and J shed 0 bases, with 19 bases lying between them. The CDR3 is 18 residues long. The germline V gene encodes CDR1 LGHNT and CDR2 FRNRAP. The CDR3 region has the DNA TGTGCTAGTGGTTCCCCCCCGAAGAGCCGAAGCTCTGGAAACACCATATATTTT. Translation: CASGSPPKSRSSGNTIYF.

This clone was counted a single time. J is TRBJ1-2 and V is TRBV29-1, with TRBD1 as a possible D gene (6 bases). Germline assignment: CDR1 SQVTM and CDR2 ANQGSEA. The CDR3 spans 11 residues. Trimming pared 7 bases from V and 6 bases from J, leaving 12 bases between. The CDR3 reads CSALSGDGYTF. CDR3 DNA: TGCAGCGCACTATCAGGGGATGGCTACACCTTC. The full variable domain, its missing parts supplied by reference TRBV29-1 and TRBJ1-2, is SAVISQKPSRDICQRGTSLTIQCQVDSQVTMMFWYRQQPGQSLTLIATANQGSEATYESGFVIDKFPISRPNLTFSTLTVSNMSPEDSSIYLCSALSGDGYTFGSGTRLTVV.

Only one count was recorded for this clone. This chain links TRBV5-1 with TRBJ1-1, with a tentative D call TRBD1 (5 bases). V was pared by 0 bases and J by 4 bases, with 16 bases between. CDR3 length: 16 residues. Germline loops: CDR1 SGHRS, CDR2 YFSETQ. The CDR3 DNA follows: TGCGCCAGCAGCTTGGAGACAGTCATCGAGCCCACTGAAGCTTTCTTT. Protein: CASSLETVIEPTEAFF.

CDR3 nucleotides: TGTGCCAGCAGTGTAGAGTTCACCGGGGAGCTGTTTTTT. Translation gives CASSVEFTGELFF. The V and J genes are TRBV2 and TRBJ2-2; no clear D gene. CDR1 and CDR2 from the germline V gene are SNHLY and FYNNEI. Trimming shortened V by 4 bases and J by 4 bases, and 7 bases separated the two germline ends. The CDR3 is 13 residues long.

The chain recombines TRBV9 with TRBJ1-1; D may be TRBD1 (5 bases). Germline CDR1 is SGDLS and CDR2 is YYNGEE. V lost 2 bases and J lost 3, with 14 bases in between. The CDR3 totals 15 residues. DNA for the CDR3: TGTGCCAGCAGCGTCGACAGTCGGGGGGACACTGAAGCTTTCTTT. Protein product: CASSVDSRGDTEAFF.

This sequence joins TRBV6-4 and TRBJ2-2, with D maybe TRBD1 (6 bases). This CDR3 contains 15 residues. Germline lookup yields CDR1 MRHNA and CDR2 SNTAGT. Trimming pared 3 bases from V and 2 bases from J, leaving 10 bases between. The CDR3 spells CASSEGAENTGELFF. CDR3 DNA: TGTGCCAGCAGTGAGGGGGCCGAAAACACCGGGGAGCTGTTTTTT.

This clone was recorded only once. The V and J genes are TRBV4-1 and TRBJ1-2; the match to TRBD1 covers 9 bases. V gave up 5 bases and J gave up 8 bases; unmatched junction bases: 6. CDR1 and CDR2 (germline): MGHRA, YSYEKL. This CDR3 spans 13 amino acids. CDR3 sequence reads: CASSATGGSGYTF. CDR3 DNA: TGCGCCAGCAGCGCCACAGGGGGCAGCGGCTACACCTTC.